This note documents a single TCR beta chain sequence. These data come from a study of blood T cell repertoires in COVID-19. Study-level background: Donors in the United States, Italy and Spain gave samples during acute or convalescent COVID-19. T cells, B-cell-depleted T cells, or PBMCs supplied cDNA or gDNA.

This CDR3 has 14 amino acids. Germline lookup yields CDR1 SNHLY and CDR2 FYNNEI. Trimming took off 5 bases at V and 1 base at J, with 11 bases between the two ends. The method was immunoSEQ multiplex PCR; TCRdb's version includes in-frame clones alone and lacks a portion of them. The table has a few hundred thousand clones, 88% seen once. Two negative PCRs, clearance, or symptom resolution were required of recovered Cohort 3 donors. This TCR was recovered from a woman aged 18-30 years who had recovered from COVID-19. The sequenced material came from PBMCs or T cells enriched from blood (not recorded which). The V gene is TRBV2, the J gene TRBJ1-1; the D gene is possibly TRBD1 (6 bases). In DNA, the CDR3 is TGTGCCAGCAGTATTAGAGGGGGGAACACTGAAGCTTTCTTT. As protein: CASSIRGGNTEAFF.